This is a list of T cell receptor beta chains from one sample in a study of early T cells in non-severe SARS-CoV-2 infection. Via MiXCR, TCRdb re-called the 5' RACE reads, giving one row per CDR3 protein. This sample yields about 60,000 distinct CDR3 sequences, of which around 19% are seen a single time; approximately 8.4% belongs to the top ten. The sample in question was whole blood, obtained at baseline. Receptor source: an adult who was a healthcare worker with PCR-confirmed SARS-CoV-2 infection or an uninfected control (not recorded which). The CDR3 runs from the conserved cysteine through the conserved F or W. The D gene is left open where the match is weak. The size of a clone is reported for some rows only, either as once, few or many, or as a class for expanded clones.

V gene,D gene,CDR3 length,clone size,J gene,CDR3 protein,CDR3 DNA
TRBV12-5,TRBD2,16,NA,TRBJ2-1,CASGLVLGLADNEQFF,TGTGCTAGTGGTTTGGTACTAGGACTAGCGGACAATGAGCAGTTCTTC
TRBV20-1,NA,13,NA,TRBJ1-3,CSAGHRVGNTIYF,TGCAGTGCAGGCCACAGGGTTGGAAACACCATATATTTT
TRBV29-1,TRBD1,13,NA,TRBJ2-7,CSVGTGRSYEQYF,TGCAGCGTAGGGACAGGGAGGTCCTACGAGCAGTACTTC
TRBV5-5,TRBD2,16,few,TRBJ2-3,CASSLVSSGGQDTQYF,TGTGCCAGCAGCTTGGTGTCTAGCGGGGGGCAAGATACGCAGTATTTT
TRBV7-9,TRBD1,17,NA,TRBJ2-6,CASTLGTGVSGANVLTF,TGTGCCAGCACCCTTGGGACAGGAGTCTCTGGGGCCAACGTCCTGACTTTC
TRBV28,NA,13,NA,TRBJ1-4,CASSTLSNEKLFF,TGTGCCAGCAGTACCCTGAGTAATGAAAAACTGTTTTTT
TRBV3-1,NA,16,NA,TRBJ2-1,CASSQVGGGLYNEQLF,TGTGCCAGCAGCCAAGTAGGGGGAGGGCTCTACAATGAGCAGCTCTTC
TRBV30,NA,14,many,TRBJ2-7,CAWSGGGTLYEQYF,TGTGCCTGGAGTGGGGGGGGCACCCTCTACGAGCAGTACTTC
TRBV29-1,TRBD1,14,NA,TRBJ2-3,CSIDRTGARDTQYF,TGCAGCATTGATAGGACAGGGGCAAGGGATACGCAGTATTTT
TRBV2,NA,13,NA,TRBJ1-6,CASNPFSNSPLHF,TGTGCCAGCAACCCGTTCTCTAATTCACCCCTCCACTTT
TRBV27,TRBD1,15,few,TRBJ1-2,CASSRLGQGDYGYTF,TGTGCCAGCAGTCGCTTGGGACAGGGGGACTATGGCTACACCTTC
TRBV7-9,NA,14,few,TRBJ2-1,CASSHPDSLDEQFF,TGTGCCAGCAGCCACCCGGACAGTCTCGATGAGCAGTTCTTC
TRBV20-1,NA,14,NA,TRBJ2-7,CSATYGTGAYEQYF,TGCAGTGCTACATACGGGACTGGGGCCTACGAGCAGTACTTC
TRBV11-2,NA,14,many,TRBJ2-2,CASSITGSGGELFF,TGTGCCAGCAGCATCACAGGGTCGGGCGGGGAGCTGTTTTTT
TRBV10-2,NA,13,NA,TRBJ2-2,CASSREQRGELFF,TGCGCCAGCAGCCGGGAGCAACGCGGGGAGCTGTTTTTT
TRBV6-1,NA,14,many,TRBJ2-2,CASSPDTNTGELFF,TGTGCCAGCAGCCCTGACACGAACACCGGGGAGCTGTTTTTT
TRBV7-8,TRBD2,16,NA,TRBJ2-3,CASRPGTSGGANTQYF,TGTGCCAGCAGACCCGGGACTAGCGGGGGGGCAAATACGCAGTATTTT
TRBV7-6,NA,13,few,TRBJ2-1,CASSRTQWDEQFF,TGTGCCAGCAGCCGAACCCAATGGGATGAGCAGTTCTTC
TRBV7-9,NA,13,many,TRBJ1-2,CASSLQGTYGYTF,TGTGCCAGCAGCTTGCAGGGGACCTATGGCTACACCTTC
TRBV4-3,NA,15,few,TRBJ2-3,CASSQEWTSTDTQYF,TGCGCCAGCAGCCAAGAGTGGACTAGCACAGATACGCAGTATTTT
TRBV11-2,NA,13,NA,TRBJ2-1,CASSSPKTLEQFF,TGTGCCAGCAGCTCCCCAAAGACTCTTGAGCAGTTCTTC
TRBV25-1,NA,12,NA,TRBJ1-2,CASRGTTYGYTF,TGTGCCAGCAGGGGGACAACGTATGGCTACACCTTC
TRBV27,NA,13,few,TRBJ2-5,CASSLGLRGTQYF,TGTGCCAGCAGTTTAGGGCTCCGAGGGACCCAGTACTTC
TRBV19,NA,13,NA,TRBJ2-3,CASRDNIAGTNSF,TGTGCCAGTAGGGATAATATAGCCGGGACCAATAGCTTT
TRBV20-1,TRBD2,14,NA,TRBJ2-3,CSAESSGGPDTQYF,TGCAGTGCGGAATCTAGCGGGGGGCCAGATACGCAGTATTTT
TRBV30,TRBD1,15,many,TRBJ1-1,CAWLPRTGMNTEAFF,TGTGCCTGGCTCCCCCGGACAGGAATGAACACTGAAGCTTTCTTT
TRBV7-8,NA,17,NA,TRBJ1-3,CASSFGGIDGSGNTIYF,TGTGCCAGCAGCTTTGGGGGTATCGATGGCTCTGGAAACACCATATATTTT
TRBV6-1,TRBD1,15,NA,TRBJ2-7,CASSDTGTEWYEQYF,TGTGCCAGCAGTGATACCGGGACAGAGTGGTACGAGCAGTACTTC
TRBV20-1,NA,11,few,TRBJ1-1,CSATQGTEAFF,TGCAGTGCAACTCAGGGTACTGAAGCTTTCTTT
TRBV30,NA,11,many,TRBJ1-2,CAWTENYGYTF,TGTGCCTGGACCGAGAACTATGGCTACACCTTC
TRBV12-3/TRBV12-4,TRBD1,14,NA,TRBJ2-5,CASMDRAPGETQYF,TGTGCCAGTATGGACAGGGCCCCTGGGGAGACCCAGTACTTC
TRBV12-3/TRBV12-4,NA,17,many,TRBJ2-1,CASKQTGGTSTYNEQFF,TGTGCCAGCAAACAGACAGGTGGCACCTCAACCTACAATGAGCAGTTCTTC
TRBV12-3/TRBV12-4,TRBD1,15,NA,TRBJ2-1,CASRYNRGDGNEQFF,TGTGCCAGCAGGTATAACAGGGGGGACGGTAATGAGCAGTTCTTC
TRBV7-2,NA,15,few,TRBJ2-1,CASSLVGVRGNEQFF,TGTGCCAGCAGCTTAGTTGGGGTCCGCGGCAATGAGCAGTTCTTC
TRBV14,NA,11,few,TRBJ2-1,CASSQAREQFF,TGTGCCAGCAGCCAAGCTAGGGAGCAGTTCTTC
TRBV5-6,NA,13,NA,TRBJ1-5,CASSLRSNQPQHF,TGTGCCAGCAGCTTACGGAGCAATCAGCCCCAGCATTTT
TRBV5-1,NA,17,few,TRBJ2-2,CASSLSPLEANTGELFF,TGCGCCAGCAGCTTGTCCCCTCTTGAAGCGAACACCGGGGAGCTGTTTTTT
TRBV4-2,NA,16,NA,TRBJ2-1,CASSQGPGATYNEQFF,TGTGCCAGCAGCCAAGGACCGGGAGCCACCTACAATGAGCAGTTCTTC
TRBV20-1,TRBD2,14,NA,TRBJ2-1,CSASSGRAYNEQFF,TGCAGTGCTAGTAGCGGGAGGGCCTACAATGAGCAGTTCTTC
TRBV6-5,NA,15,NA,TRBJ1-3,CASSSLSILGNTIYF,TGTGCCAGCAGCAGCCTTTCAATACTGGGAAACACCATATATTTT
TRBV18,NA,14,many,TRBJ1-5,CASSQDSLNQPQHF,TGTGCCAGCTCCCAAGACAGCCTAAATCAGCCCCAGCATTTT
TRBV6-2/TRBV6-3,NA,13,NA,TRBJ1-1,CASLEDTFTEAFF,TGTGCCAGCTTGGAGGACACCTTCACTGAAGCTTTCTTT
TRBV12-3/TRBV12-4,NA,18,many,TRBJ1-6,CASSHGGLGGSYNSPLHF,TGTGCCAGCAGCCACGGGGGTCTGGGAGGCTCCTATAATTCACCCCTCCACTTT
TRBV6-2/TRBV6-3,NA,14,few,TRBJ1-1,CASSYSFTATEAFF,TGTGCCAGCAGTTACTCTTTTACAGCCACTGAAGCTTTCTTT
TRBV6-2/TRBV6-3,NA,13,NA,TRBJ1-2,CASSSTSGYGYTF,TGTGCCAGCAGTTCTACGTCGGGCTATGGCTACACCTTC
TRBV6-5,TRBD1,15,NA,TRBJ1-1,CASSYRGQYGPEAFF,TGTGCCAGCAGTTACCGGGGACAGTACGGGCCTGAAGCTTTCTTT
TRBV6-2/TRBV6-3,NA,16,few,TRBJ2-1,CASRDPVSEHYNEQFF,TGTGCCAGCAGGGACCCCGTTTCGGAGCACTACAATGAGCAGTTCTTC
TRBV9,NA,12,many,TRBJ2-7,CASSVDNYEQYF,TGTGCCAGCAGCGTCGATAACTACGAGCAGTACTTC
TRBV6-5,TRBD1,15,few,TRBJ1-2,CASSYSATGQIGYTF,TGTGCCAGCAGTTACTCTGCGACAGGGCAGATTGGCTACACCTTC
TRBV6-1,NA,13,NA,TRBJ1-2,CASSDRTPVGYTF,TGTGCCAGCAGTGACAGGACGCCGGTGGGCTACACCTTC
TRBV2,NA,13,many,TRBJ1-3,CASSPTNGNTIYF,TGTGCCAGCAGTCCGACTAATGGAAACACCATATATTTT
TRBV6-2/TRBV6-3,TRBD2,15,NA,TRBJ2-3,CASSYMASGADTQYF,TGTGCCAGCAGTTACATGGCTAGCGGGGCAGATACGCAGTATTTT
TRBV9,NA,14,NA,TRBJ2-3,CASSVVPRTDTQYF,TGTGCCAGCAGCGTAGTACCCCGCACAGATACGCAGTATTTT
TRBV18,NA,13,few,TRBJ2-7,CASSPQGSYEQYF,TGTGCCAGCTCACCCCAGGGCTCCTACGAGCAGTACTTC
TRBV10-1,TRBD1,15,NA,TRBJ1-1,CASSETGEPDTEAFF,TGCGCCAGCAGTGAGACAGGGGAGCCAGACACTGAAGCTTTCTTT
TRBV28,NA,10,NA,TRBJ2-2,CATSTGELFF,TGTGCCACCTCCACCGGGGAGCTGTTTTTT
TRBV5-4,NA,12,NA,TRBJ2-1,CASSLDQNEQFF,TGTGCCAGCAGCTTGGACCAAAATGAGCAGTTCTTC